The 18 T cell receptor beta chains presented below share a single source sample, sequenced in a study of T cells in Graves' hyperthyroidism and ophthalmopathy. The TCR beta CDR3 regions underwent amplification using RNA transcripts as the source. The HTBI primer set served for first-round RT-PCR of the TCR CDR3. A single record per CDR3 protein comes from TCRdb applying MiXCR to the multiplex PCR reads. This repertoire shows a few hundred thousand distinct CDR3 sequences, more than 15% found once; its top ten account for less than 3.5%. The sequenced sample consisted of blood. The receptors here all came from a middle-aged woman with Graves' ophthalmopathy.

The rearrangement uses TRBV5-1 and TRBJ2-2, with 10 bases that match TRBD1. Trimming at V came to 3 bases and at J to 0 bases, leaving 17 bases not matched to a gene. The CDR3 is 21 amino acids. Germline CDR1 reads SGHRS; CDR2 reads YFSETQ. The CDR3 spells CASSYGPSITDRGPNTGELFF. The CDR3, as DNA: TGCGCCAGCAGCTATGGGCCTTCTATAACCGACAGGGGGCCGAACACCGGGGAGCTGTTTTTT. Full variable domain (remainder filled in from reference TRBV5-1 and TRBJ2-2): KAGVTQTPRYLIKTRGQQVTLSCSPISGHRSVSWYQQTPGQGLQFLFEYFSETQRNKGNFPGRFSGRQFSNSRSEMNVSTLELGDSALYLCASSYGPSITDRGPNTGELFFGEGSRLTVL.

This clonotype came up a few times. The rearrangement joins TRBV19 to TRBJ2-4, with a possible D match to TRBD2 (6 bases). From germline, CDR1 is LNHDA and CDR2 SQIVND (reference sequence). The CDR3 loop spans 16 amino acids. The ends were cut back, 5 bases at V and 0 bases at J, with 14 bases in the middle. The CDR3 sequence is CASSPPEGIAKNIQYF. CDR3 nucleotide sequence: TGTGCCAGTAGTCCTCCGGAGGGTATAGCCAAAAACATTCAGTACTTC.

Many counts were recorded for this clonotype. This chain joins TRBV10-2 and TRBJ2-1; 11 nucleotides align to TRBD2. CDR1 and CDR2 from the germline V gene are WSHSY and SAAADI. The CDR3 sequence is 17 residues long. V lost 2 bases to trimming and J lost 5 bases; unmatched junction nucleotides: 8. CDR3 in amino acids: CASSEPLTSGTDNEQFF. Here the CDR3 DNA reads TGCGCCAGCAGTGAGCCTCTGACTAGCGGGACAGACAATGAGCAGTTCTTC.

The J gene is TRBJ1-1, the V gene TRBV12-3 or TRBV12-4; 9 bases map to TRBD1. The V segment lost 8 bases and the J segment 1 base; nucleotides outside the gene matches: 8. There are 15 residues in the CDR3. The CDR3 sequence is CASATGGDPNTEAFF. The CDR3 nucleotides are TGTGCCAGCGCGACAGGGGGGGATCCGAACACTGAAGCTTTCTTT.

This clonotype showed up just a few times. Here the CDR3 reads CASSLATGWGNTIYF. CDR3 coding DNA: TGTGCCAGCAGCTTAGCGACAGGATGGGGAAACACCATATATTTT. This chain joins TRBV7-8 and TRBJ1-3; tentative D call: TRBD1 (6 bases). The germline V gene encodes CDR1 SGHVS and CDR2 FQNEAQ. The V and J ends lost 0 bases and 4 bases respectively, with 10 bases between them. This CDR3 has 15 residues.

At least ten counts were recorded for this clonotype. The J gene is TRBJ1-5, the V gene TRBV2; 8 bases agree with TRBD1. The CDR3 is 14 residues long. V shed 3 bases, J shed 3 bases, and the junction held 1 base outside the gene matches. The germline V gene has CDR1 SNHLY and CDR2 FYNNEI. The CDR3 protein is CASSEQGANQPQHF. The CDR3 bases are TGTGCCAGCAGTGAGCAGGGGGCCAATCAGCCCCAGCATTTT.

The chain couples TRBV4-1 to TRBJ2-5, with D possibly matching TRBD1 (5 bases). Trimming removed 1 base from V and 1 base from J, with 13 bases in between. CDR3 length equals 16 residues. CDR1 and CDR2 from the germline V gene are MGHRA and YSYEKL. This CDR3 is CASSQVSGISQETQYF. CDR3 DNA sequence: TGCGCCAGCAGCCAAGTTTCAGGGATTAGCCAAGAGACCCAGTACTTC.

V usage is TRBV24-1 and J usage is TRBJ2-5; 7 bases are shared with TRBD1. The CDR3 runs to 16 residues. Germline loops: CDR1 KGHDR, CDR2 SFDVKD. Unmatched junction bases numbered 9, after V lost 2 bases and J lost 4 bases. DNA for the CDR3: TGTGCCACCAGTGATTCCCGGGACAGCATTAGAGAGACCCAGTACTTC. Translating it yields CATSDSRDSIRETQYF.

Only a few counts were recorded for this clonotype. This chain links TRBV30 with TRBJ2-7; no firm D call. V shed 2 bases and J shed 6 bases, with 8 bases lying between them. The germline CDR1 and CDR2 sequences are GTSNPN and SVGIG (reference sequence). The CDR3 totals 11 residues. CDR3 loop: CAWSSVGEQYF. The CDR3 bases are TGTGCCTGGAGTTCAGTAGGCGAGCAGTACTTC.

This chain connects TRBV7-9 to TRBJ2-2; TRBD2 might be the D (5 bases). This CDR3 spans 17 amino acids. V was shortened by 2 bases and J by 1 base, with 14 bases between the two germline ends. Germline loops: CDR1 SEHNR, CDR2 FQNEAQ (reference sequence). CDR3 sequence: CASSLRVVGVNTGELFF. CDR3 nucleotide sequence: TGTGCCAGCAGCTTAAGAGTGGTGGGAGTGAACACCGGGGAGCTGTTTTTT.

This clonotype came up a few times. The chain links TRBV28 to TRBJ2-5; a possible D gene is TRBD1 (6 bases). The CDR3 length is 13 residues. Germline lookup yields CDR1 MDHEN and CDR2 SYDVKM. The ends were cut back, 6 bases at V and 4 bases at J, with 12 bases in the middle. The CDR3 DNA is TGTGCCAGCAGATCTAGGGGGACAGAGACCCAGTACTTC. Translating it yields CASRSRGTETQYF.

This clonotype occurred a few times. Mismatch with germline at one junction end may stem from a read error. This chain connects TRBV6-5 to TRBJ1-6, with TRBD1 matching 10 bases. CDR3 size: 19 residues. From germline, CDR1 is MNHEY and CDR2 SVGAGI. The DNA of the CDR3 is TGTGCCAGCAGTTACTCGAAGTCTGGGACAGGGGCCTATTATTCACCCCTCCACTTT. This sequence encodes CASSYSKSGTGAYYSPLHF.

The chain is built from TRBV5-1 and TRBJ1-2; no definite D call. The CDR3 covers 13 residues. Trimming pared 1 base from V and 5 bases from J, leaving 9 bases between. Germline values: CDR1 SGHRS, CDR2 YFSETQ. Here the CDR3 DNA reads TGCGCCAGCAGCTTGAAGCCCGATTATGGCTACACCTTC. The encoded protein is CASSLKPDYGYTF.

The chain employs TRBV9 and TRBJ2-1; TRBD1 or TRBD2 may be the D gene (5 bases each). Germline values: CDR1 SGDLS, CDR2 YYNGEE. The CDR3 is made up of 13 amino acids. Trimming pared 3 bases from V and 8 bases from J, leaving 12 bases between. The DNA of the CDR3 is TGTGCCAGCAGCGCGTCAGGGAGCGATGAGCAGTTCTTC. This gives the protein CASSASGSDEQFF.

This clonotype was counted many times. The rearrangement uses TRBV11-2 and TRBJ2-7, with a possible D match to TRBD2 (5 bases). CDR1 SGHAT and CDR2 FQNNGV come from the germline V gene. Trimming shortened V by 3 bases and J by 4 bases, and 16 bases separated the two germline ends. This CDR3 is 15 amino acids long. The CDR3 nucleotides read TGTGCCAGCAGCTTTAGTGACGGGGTGGTATACGAGCAGTACTTC. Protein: CASSFSDGVVYEQYF.

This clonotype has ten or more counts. The CDR3 sequence is CATSRSYGETQYF. The CDR3 DNA reads as TGTGCCACCTCCAGGAGCTACGGGGAGACCCAGTACTTC. This chain uses TRBV6-1 with TRBJ2-5; D is uncertain. The V gene lost 10 bases and the J gene lost 5 bases, with 17 bases spanning the gap. Germline V CDR1 and CDR2: MNHNS, SASEGT. This CDR3 spans 13 amino acids.

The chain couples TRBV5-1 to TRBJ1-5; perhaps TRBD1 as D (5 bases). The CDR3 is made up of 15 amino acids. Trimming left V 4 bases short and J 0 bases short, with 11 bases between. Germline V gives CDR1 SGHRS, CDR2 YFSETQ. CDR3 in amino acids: CASSAGTNSNQPQHF. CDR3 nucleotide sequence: TGCGCCAGCAGCGCCGGGACGAATAGCAATCAGCCCCAGCATTTT.

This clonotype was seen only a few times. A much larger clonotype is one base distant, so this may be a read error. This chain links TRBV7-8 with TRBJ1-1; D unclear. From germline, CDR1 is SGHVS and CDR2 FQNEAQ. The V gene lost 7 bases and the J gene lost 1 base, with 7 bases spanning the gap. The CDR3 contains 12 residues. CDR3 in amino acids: CASTRRNTEAFF. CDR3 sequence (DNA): TGTGCCAGCACCCGGAGGAACACTGAAGCTTTCTTT.